The present T cell receptor (beta chain) was sequenced within a study of T cell responses to AZD1222 COVID-19 vaccine. Profiled with immunoSEQ multiplex PCR; TCRdb holds only in-frame clones, not every one. The table includes around 150,000 clones, 75% to 95% detected once. The study, taken as a whole, reports: Baseline antibody screening turned up just a handful of seropositive AZD1222 recipients. Donors were chiefly white British, with a greater number of females, and clonal diversity was perhaps underestimated. No day 14 peak samples; only post-peak repertoires were characterized.

A word on this clone: Its antigen is unidentified.

Pooled together were second doses at about 4 or about 12 weeks. V lost 5 bases to trimming and J lost 4 bases, with 12 bases between them. This CDR3 comprises 14 residues. Germline values: CDR1 MNHNY, CDR2 SVGAGI (reference sequence). The chain couples TRBV6-6 to TRBJ2-1, with no clear D. The TCR comes from an adult who received the AZD1222 COVID-19 vaccine. Here the sequenced sample was peripheral blood, taken 28 days after the second AZD1222 dose. The CDR3 region is CASSPWTDYNEQFF. CDR3 nucleotide sequence: TGTGCCAGCAGTCCATGGACGGATTACAATGAGCAGTTCTTC.